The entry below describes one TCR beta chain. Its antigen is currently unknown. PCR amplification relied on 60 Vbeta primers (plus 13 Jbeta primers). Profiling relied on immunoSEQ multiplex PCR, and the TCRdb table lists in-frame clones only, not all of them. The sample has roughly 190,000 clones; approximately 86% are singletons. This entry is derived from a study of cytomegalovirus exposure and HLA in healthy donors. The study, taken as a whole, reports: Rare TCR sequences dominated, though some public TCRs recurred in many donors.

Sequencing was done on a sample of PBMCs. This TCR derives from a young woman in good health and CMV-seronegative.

This CDR3 is CASSQDGGFDYNEQFF. The CDR3 coding sequence is TGCGCCAGCAGCCAAGATGGGGGGTTCGACTACAATGAGCAGTTCTTC. The gene calls are TRBV4-1 and TRBJ2-1, with D perhaps matching TRBD2 (6 bases). V was cut by 0 bases and J by 3 bases, with 12 bases left in between. This CDR3 is built from 16 residues. Germline assignment: CDR1 MGHRA and CDR2 YSYEKL.